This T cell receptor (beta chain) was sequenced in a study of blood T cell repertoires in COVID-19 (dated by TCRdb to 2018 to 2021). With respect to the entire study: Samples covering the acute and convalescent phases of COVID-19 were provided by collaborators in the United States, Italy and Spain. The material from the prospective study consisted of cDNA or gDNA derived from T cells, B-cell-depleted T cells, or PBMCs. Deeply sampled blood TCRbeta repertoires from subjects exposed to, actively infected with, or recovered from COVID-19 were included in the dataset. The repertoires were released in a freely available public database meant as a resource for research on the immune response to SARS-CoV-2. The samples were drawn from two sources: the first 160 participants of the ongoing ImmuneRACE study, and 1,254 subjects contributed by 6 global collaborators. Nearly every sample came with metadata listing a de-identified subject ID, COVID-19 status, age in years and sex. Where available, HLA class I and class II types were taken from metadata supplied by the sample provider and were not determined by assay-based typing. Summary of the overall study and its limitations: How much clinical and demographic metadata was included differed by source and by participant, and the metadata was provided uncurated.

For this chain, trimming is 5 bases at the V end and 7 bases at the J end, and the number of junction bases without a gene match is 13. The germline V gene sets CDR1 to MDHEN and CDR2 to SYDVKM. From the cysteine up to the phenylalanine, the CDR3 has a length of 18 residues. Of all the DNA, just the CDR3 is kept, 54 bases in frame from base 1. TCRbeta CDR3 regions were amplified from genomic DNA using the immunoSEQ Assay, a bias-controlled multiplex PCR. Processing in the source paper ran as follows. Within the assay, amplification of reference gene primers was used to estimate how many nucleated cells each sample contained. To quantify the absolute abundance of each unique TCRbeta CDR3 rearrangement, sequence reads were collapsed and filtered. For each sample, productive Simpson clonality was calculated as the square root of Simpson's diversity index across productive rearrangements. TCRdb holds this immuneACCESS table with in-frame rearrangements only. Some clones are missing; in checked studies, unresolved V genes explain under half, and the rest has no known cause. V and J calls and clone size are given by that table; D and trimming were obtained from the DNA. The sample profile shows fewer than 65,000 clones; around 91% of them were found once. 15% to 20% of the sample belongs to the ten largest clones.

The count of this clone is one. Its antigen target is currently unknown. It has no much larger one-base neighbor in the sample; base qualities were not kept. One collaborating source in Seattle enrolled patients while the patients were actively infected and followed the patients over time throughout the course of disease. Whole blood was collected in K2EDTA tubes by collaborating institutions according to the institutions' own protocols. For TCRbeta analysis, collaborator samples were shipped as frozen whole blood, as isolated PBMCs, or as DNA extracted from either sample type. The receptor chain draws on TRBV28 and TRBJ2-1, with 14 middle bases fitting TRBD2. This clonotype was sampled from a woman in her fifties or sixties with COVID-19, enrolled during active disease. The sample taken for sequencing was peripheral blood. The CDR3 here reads CASSRTYGLAGGRNEQFF. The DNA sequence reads TGTGCCAGCAGTAGGACATATGGACTAGCGGGAGGCAGAAATGAGCAGTTCTTC.